The 20 T cell receptor beta chains in this list originate from one sample, sequenced in a study of shared clonotypes between healthy human individuals. Positively selected for CCR7, the CD45RO-negative cells used as naive CD8 cells excluded terminally differentiated effector memory CD45RA+ cells. This table comes from immunoSEQ multiplex PCR, and its TCRdb copy is limited to in-frame clones, with some not included. Of roughly 1,800,000 clones detected, 85% to 95% appear once; the ten largest clones hold 1.2%. Source material: naive CD8+ T cells sorted from blood. The receptors here all came from a man between 18 and 35 years old in good health.

The gene calls are TRBV27 and TRBJ2-7; tentative D call: TRBD2 (6 bases). V was pared by 4 bases and J by 3 bases, with 13 bases between. This CDR3 contains 14 residues. Looked up from germline, CDR1 is MNHEY and CDR2 is SMNVEV (reference sequence). The CDR3 is CASSWKGLYYEQYF. In DNA form, the CDR3 reads TGTGCCAGCAGTTGGAAGGGACTTTACTACGAGCAGTACTTC.

This clone has just one count. V usage is TRBV9 and J usage is TRBJ2-3; 9 nucleotides match TRBD2. This CDR3 contains 16 residues. V gave up 0 bases and J gave up 0 bases; unmatched junction bases: 2. Per germline, CDR1 SGDLS and CDR2 YYNGEE. CDR3 DNA sequence: TGTGCCAGCAGCGTAGCTAGCGGGGCGAGCACAGATACGCAGTATTTT. Translated, it gives CASSVASGASTDTQYF. The full variable domain, in which reference TRBV9 and TRBJ2-3 provide the parts outside the CDR3, is DSGVTQTPKHLITATGQRVTLRCSPRSGDLSVYWYQQSLDQGLQFLIQYYNGEERAKGNILERFSAQQFPDLHSELNLSSLELGDSALYFCASSVASGASTDTQYFGPGTRLTVL.

The gene calls are TRBV28 and TRBJ2-7; D might be TRBD1 or TRBD2, each matching 6 bases. Germline V lookup: CDR1 MDHEN, CDR2 SYDVKM. The CDR3 consists of 16 residues. With 1 base removed from V and 5 bases from J, the gap between germline ends came to 18 bases. As DNA, the CDR3 is TGTGCCAGCAGTTTATTGCCGGGGGCTCTGGGCAACGAGCAGTACTTC. This codes for CASSLLPGALGNEQYF. The variable domain in full, with the rest retrieved from reference TRBV28 and TRBJ2-7, is DVKVTQSSRYLVKRTGEKVFLECVQDMDHENMFWYRQDPGLGLRLIYFSYDVKMKEKGDIPEGYSVSREKKERFSLILESASTNQTSMYLCASSLLPGALGNEQYFGPGTRLTVT.

The J gene is TRBJ2-7, the V gene TRBV6-8; 9 bases are shared with TRBD1. The CDR3 runs to 14 residues. V gave up 6 bases and J gave up 2 bases; unmatched junction bases: 5. The germline V gene has CDR1 MNHGY and CDR2 SAAAGT. The DNA of the CDR3 is TGTGCCAGCAGACTACAGGGGGCCCCCTACGAGCAGTACTTC. Its protein is CASRLQGAPYEQYF.

The chain combines TRBV6-5 with TRBJ1-1; 7 bases line up with TRBD1. The CDR3 runs to 15 residues. Germline V gene lookup returns CDR1 MNHEY and CDR2 SVGAGI. The V gene end was trimmed by 0 bases and the J gene end by 0 bases; junction bases not matched to a gene: 1. The CDR3 is CASSYSRGLNTEAFF. The CDR3 DNA is TGTGCCAGCAGTTACTCGAGGGGGCTGAACACTGAAGCTTTCTTT.

The rearrangement uses TRBV6-5 and TRBJ2-5, with TRBD1 matching 12 bases. CDR1 is MNHEY, CDR2 SVGAGI, per germline. With V trimmed by 5 bases and J by 4 bases, 5 bases remained unmatched. The CDR3 is 15 amino acids. The CDR3 spells CASSTGTGGVETQYF. The DNA for the CDR3 is TGTGCCAGCAGTACCGGGACAGGGGGCGTAGAGACCCAGTACTTC.

The chain combines TRBV10-2 with TRBJ2-7; weak D call: TRBD2 (7 bases). Germline lookup yields CDR1 WSHSY and CDR2 SAAADI. CDR3 size: 15 residues. Trimming took 2 bases from V and 5 from J, leaving 16 bases between them. The CDR3 sequence is CASSEPSGGKDEQYF. CDR3 DNA: TGCGCCAGCAGTGAGCCTTCGGGGGGCAAGGACGAGCAGTACTTC.

The CDR3 sequence: CASSIIAGDRRGPDSNQPQHF. CDR3 sequence (DNA): TGTGCCAGTAGTATTATAGCGGGCGATCGCAGGGGGCCTGATAGCAATCAGCCCCAGCATTTT. The gene calls are TRBV19 and TRBJ1-5, with TRBD1 matching 8 bases. Germline trimming cut 3 bases from V and 0 bases from J; bases unmatched to any gene: 19. CDR3 size: 21 residues. Germline assignment: CDR1 LNHDA and CDR2 SQIVND (reference sequence).

This chain links TRBV29-1 with TRBJ2-3; TRBD1 might be the D (6 bases). Trimming cost V 2 bases and J 2 bases, with 11 bases left between them. Germline values: CDR1 SQVTM, CDR2 ANQGSEA. The CDR3 extends over 14 amino acids. CDR3 residues: CSVERDTDTDTQYF. For the CDR3, the DNA is TGCAGCGTTGAACGGGACACCGACACAGATACGCAGTATTTT.

The rearrangement uses TRBV4-3 and TRBJ2-1; D uncertain. V was trimmed by 0 bases and J by 8 bases, leaving 8 bases between them. Germline V gene sequence: CDR1 LGHNA, CDR2 YSLEER. The CDR3 spans 13 residues. The CDR3 DNA reads as TGCGCCAGCAGCCAAGACCCAGACGATGAGCAGTTCTTC. Translation gives CASSQDPDDEQFF.

The rearrangement joins TRBV7-8 to TRBJ2-1; D unresolved. Trimming shortened V by 5 bases and J by 1 base, and 12 bases separated the two germline ends. Germline lookup yields CDR1 SGHVS and CDR2 FQNEAQ. There are 15 residues in the CDR3. The CDR3 DNA sequence: TGTGCCAGCAGCCCCCATATCGGGTCCTACAATGAGCAGTTCTTC. Its translation: CASSPHIGSYNEQFF.

This chain connects TRBV11-2 to TRBJ2-7, with 16 bases fitting TRBD2. Germline V gene data show CDR1 as SGHAT and CDR2 as FQNNGV. V was pared by 2 bases and J by 5 bases, with 6 bases of the junction left unmatched. The CDR3 runs 17 residues. The DNA for the CDR3 is TGTGCCAGCAGCTTAACAAAGGGACTAGCGGGAGGGAACGAGCAGTACTTC. Translating gives CASSLTKGLAGGNEQYF.

This chain joins TRBV7-2 and TRBJ1-1; TRBD1 matches 7 bases. There are 17 residues in the CDR3. V gave up 4 bases and J gave up 0 bases; unmatched junction bases: 11. The germline V gene encodes CDR1 SGHTA and CDR2 FQGNSA. DNA for the CDR3: TGTGCCAGCAGCTCCGGGGAGGGGGCTTTCATGAACACTGAAGCTTTCTTT. Translating gives CASSSGEGAFMNTEAFF.

Concerning this clone: The sample carries other DNA sequences with the same CDR3. The chain uses TRBV27 and TRBJ1-1, with D maybe TRBD1 (5 bases). The ends were cut back, 0 bases at V and 4 bases at J, with 9 bases in the middle. The germline V gene has CDR1 MNHEY and CDR2 SMNVEV (reference sequence). The CDR3 covers 14 residues. CDR3 protein: CASSLSEGLTEAFF. The DNA of the CDR3 is TGTGCCAGCAGTTTATCGGAGGGGCTCACTGAAGCTTTCTTT.

Of note for this clone: Other nucleotide sequences from this sample produce the same CDR3. The chain has TRBV4-1 and TRBJ2-7; D is tentatively TRBD1 or TRBD2 (5 bases each). V lost 1 base and J 4 bases, leaving 11 bases between the germline ends. CDR3 length equals 14 residues. Germline values: CDR1 MGHRA, CDR2 YSYEKL. For the CDR3, the DNA is TGCGCCAGCAGCCAAGTCCAGGGAGTATACGAGCAGTACTTC. It translates to CASSQVQGVYEQYF.

Regarding this clone: This same CDR3 is encoded by further DNA sequences in the sample. The J gene is TRBJ2-1, the V gene TRBV7-9; TRBD2 matches at 8 bases. Trimming took 5 bases from V and 5 from J; bases not matched to a gene: 8. This CDR3 spans 15 amino acids. The germline V gene has CDR1 SEHNR and CDR2 FQNEAQ (reference sequence). This CDR3 reads CASSPLLAGNNEQFF. DNA for the CDR3: TGTGCCAGCAGCCCCCTTCTAGCGGGCAACAATGAGCAGTTCTTC.

The V call is TRBV11-2, the J call TRBJ1-1; D gene unclear. CDR3 size: 12 residues. Germline V gene sequence: CDR1 SGHAT, CDR2 FQNNGV. Trimming pared 7 bases from V and 1 base from J, leaving 7 bases between. CDR3 DNA sequence: TGTGCCAGCACCCTCGAGAACACTGAAGCTTTCTTT. It codes for CASTLENTEAFF. The full variable domain, rest sourced from reference TRBV11-2 and TRBJ1-1, is EAGVAQSPRYKIIEKRQSVAFWCNPISGHATLYWYQQILGQGPKLLIQFQNNGVVDDSQLPKDRFSAERLKGVDSTLKIQPAKLEDSAVYLCASTLENTEAFFGQGTRLTVV.

This sequence joins TRBV10-3 and TRBJ1-5, with 7 bases lining up with TRBD1. Looked up from germline, CDR1 is ENHRY and CDR2 is SYGVKD. V lost 3 bases and J lost 4; bases outside the gene matches: 3. This CDR3 spans 14 amino acids. The CDR3 is CAISDTGVNQPQHF. CDR3 DNA: TGTGCCATCAGTGATACAGGGGTTAATCAGCCCCAGCATTTT.

This clone was observed once. The chain recombines TRBV7-3 with TRBJ1-1; the match to TRBD1 covers 10 bases. From germline, CDR1 is SGHTA and CDR2 FQGTGA. The CDR3 runs 14 residues. The V gene end was trimmed by 5 bases and the J gene end by 3 bases; junction bases not matched to a gene: 3. CDR3 nucleotides: TGTGCCAGCAGCCTCGGACAGGGGGACACTGAAGCTTTCTTT. This gives the protein CASSLGQGDTEAFF.

For the CDR3, the DNA is TGTGCCAGCAGGGGAGAGGGACCCTCCTACGAGCAGTACTTC. Its translation is CASRGEGPSYEQYF. The chain joins TRBV27 to TRBJ2-7; D is tentatively TRBD1 or TRBD2 (5 bases each). CDR1 and CDR2 (germline): MNHEY, SMNVEV (reference sequence). Between the trimmed V and J ends, which lost 6 bases and 0 bases, there was a span of 12 bases. This CDR3 spans 14 amino acids.